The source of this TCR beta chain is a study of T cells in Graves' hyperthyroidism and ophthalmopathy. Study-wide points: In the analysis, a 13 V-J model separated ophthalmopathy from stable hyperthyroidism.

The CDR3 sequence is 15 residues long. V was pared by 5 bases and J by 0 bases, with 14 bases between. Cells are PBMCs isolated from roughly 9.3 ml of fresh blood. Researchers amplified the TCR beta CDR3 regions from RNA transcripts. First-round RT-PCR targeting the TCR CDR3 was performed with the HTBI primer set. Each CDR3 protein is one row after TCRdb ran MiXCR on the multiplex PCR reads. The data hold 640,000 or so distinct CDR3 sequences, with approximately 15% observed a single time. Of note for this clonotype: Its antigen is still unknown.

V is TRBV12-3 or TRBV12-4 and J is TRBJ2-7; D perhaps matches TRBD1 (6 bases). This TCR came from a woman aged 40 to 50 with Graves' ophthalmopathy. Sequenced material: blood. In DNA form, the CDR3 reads TGTGCCAGCAGTCGACGGAACAGGGCCTCCTACGAGCAGTACTTC. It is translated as CASSRRNRASYEQYF.